The 11 T cell receptor beta chains in this list originate from one sample, sequenced in a study of cytomegalovirus exposure and HLA in healthy donors. The PCR had 60 Vbeta and 13 Jbeta primers. TCRdb's copy holds only in-frame clones and misses some; the assay was immunoSEQ multiplex PCR. The table includes some 130,000 clones, about 60% detected once. Sequencing was performed on PBMCs. The origin of the receptors is a middle-aged man in good health and CMV-seropositive.

This clone was detected many times. The gene calls are TRBV2 and TRBJ2-2, with D tentatively TRBD1 (6 bases). V dropped 4 bases and J dropped 4 bases, with 10 bases sitting between them. Germline CDR1 reads SNHLY; CDR2 reads FYNNEI. The CDR3 runs to 14 residues. The CDR3 DNA reads as TGTGCCAGCAGTGCAGCAGGGGCCACCGGGGAGCTGTTTTTT. It is translated as CASSAAGATGELFF.

V is TRBV7-2 and J is TRBJ1-4; 9 nucleotides match TRBD1. This CDR3 contains 15 residues. The J segment lost 4 bases and the V segment lost 1 base, leaving 1 base of the junction unmatched. The germline V gene encodes CDR1 SGHTA and CDR2 FQGNSA. DNA for the CDR3: TGTGCCAGCAGCTTAGGGGACAGGGATAATGAAAAACTGTTTTTT. This codes for CASSLGDRDNEKLFF.

This clone was counted only a few times. The chain combines TRBV28 with TRBJ2-7; 8 positions agree with TRBD1. Germline CDR1 and CDR2: MDHEN and SYDVKM. The CDR3 loop spans 16 amino acids. V dropped 5 bases and J dropped 6; count of bases not matched to a gene: 15. CDR3 amino acids: CASSRPGTGTLREQYF. The CDR3 nucleotides are TGTGCCAGCAGTCGACCGGGGACAGGTACCCTTCGCGAGCAGTACTTC. Supplemented by reference TRBV28 and TRBJ2-7, the full variable domain reads DVKVTQSSRYLVKRTGEKVFLECVQDMDHENMFWYRQDPGLGLRLIYFSYDVKMKEKGDIPEGYSVSREKKERFSLILESASTNQTSMYLCASSRPGTGTLREQYFGPGTRLTVT.

The chain joins TRBV19 to TRBJ2-6, with D tentatively TRBD1 (5 bases). The CDR3 spans 13 residues. The V gene's germline CDR1 is LNHDA and CDR2 SQIVND (reference sequence). Trimming removed 11 bases from V and 0 bases from J, with 8 bases in between. CDR3 region: CAGRASGANVLTF. The DNA of the CDR3 is TGTGCCGGCAGGGCCTCTGGGGCCAACGTCCTGACTTTC.

This rearrangement joins TRBV9 to TRBJ2-2, with D perhaps matching TRBD2 (5 bases). Germline CDR1 is SGDLS and CDR2 is YYNGEE. Deletions cut 0 bases from V and 0 bases from J, with 18 bases between. The CDR3 spans 19 residues. The CDR3 spells CASSVAKEGWESNTGELFF. The CDR3 region has the DNA TGTGCCAGCAGCGTAGCTAAGGAAGGGTGGGAGTCGAACACCGGGGAGCTGTTTTTT.

This clone showed up just a few times. The chain has TRBV7-9 and TRBJ1-1; D ambiguous. V lost 4 bases to trimming and J lost 3 bases, with 9 bases between them. CDR1 is SEHNR and CDR2 is FQNEAQ in the germline V gene (reference sequence). The CDR3 sequence is 13 residues long. As DNA, the CDR3 is TGTGCCAGCAGCTCCCGGGGTTACACTGAAGCTTTCTTT. Encoded protein: CASSSRGYTEAFF.

This clone was counted between two and nine times. This chain connects TRBV11-3 to TRBJ2-7; a possible D gene is TRBD1 (6 bases). CDR1 and CDR2 (germline): SGHNT, YENEEA. This CDR3 contains 14 residues. V shed 2 bases and J shed 3 bases, with 11 bases lying between them. DNA of the CDR3: TGTGCCAGCAGCTTATCGGGACACATCTACGAGCAGTACTTC. This translates into CASSLSGHIYEQYF.

This chain connects TRBV7-2 to TRBJ2-2, with D possibly matching TRBD2 (5 bases). Germline CDR1 is SGHTA and CDR2 is FQGNSA. The CDR3 is 17 amino acids. With 0 bases removed from V and 5 bases from J, the gap between germline ends came to 16 bases. The CDR3 reads CASSLASRAVSTGELFF. The CDR3 bases are TGTGCCAGCAGCTTAGCATCGAGGGCAGTCAGTACCGGGGAGCTGTTTTTT.

The chain employs TRBV7-8 and TRBJ2-5; 7 bases are shared with TRBD1. Unmatched junction bases numbered 2, after V lost 1 base and J lost 3 bases. The CDR3 consists of 14 residues. CDR1 is SGHVS and CDR2 is FQNEAQ in the germline V gene. As DNA, the CDR3 is TGTGCCAGCAGCTTAGGACAGGGTAAAGAGACCCAGTACTTC. Translating gives CASSLGQGKETQYF.

This clone showed up just a few times. The chain couples TRBV5-1 to TRBJ1-1; 7 bases map to TRBD1. V shed 4 bases and J 2 bases; nucleotides not matched to a gene: 5. The CDR3 covers 14 residues. Germline-derived CDR1 and CDR2 are SGHRS and YFSETQ. CDR3: CASSERQGNTEAFF. In DNA form, the CDR3 reads TGCGCCAGCAGCGAACGACAGGGCAACACTGAAGCTTTCTTT.

CDR3 region: CAWNGHLGLAVTDTQYF. In DNA, the CDR3 is TGTGCCTGGAACGGTCATCTCGGACTAGCGGTCACAGATACGCAGTATTTT. The rearrangement uses TRBV30 and TRBJ2-3; 10 positions match TRBD2. The CDR3 sequence is 17 residues long. Per germline, CDR1 GTSNPN and CDR2 SVGIG (reference sequence). Unmatched junction bases numbered 12, after V lost 4 bases and J lost 2 bases.